What follows are 22 T cell receptor beta chains derived from one specimen sequenced in a study of regulatory T cells in long-lasting Graves disease. Investigators prepared the TCR beta libraries by applying iRepertoire HTBI primers and Arm-PCR of CDR3 regions. TCRdb reprocessed the multiplex PCR reads via MiXCR and lists one record per CDR3 protein. The data show 350,000 to 450,000 distinct CDR3 sequences, approximately 12% seen once. Time point: newly diagnosed GD, antithyroid drugs for less than 3 months. Extracted RNA from PBMCs served as the source of the TCR library. This sample was also put to use in a study of T cells in Graves' hyperthyroidism and ophthalmopathy.

Source: peripheral blood mononuclear cells (PBMCs), taken at new diagnosis, from a patient treated with antithyroid drugs. Receptor source: a woman between 18 and 29 years old with Graves disease.

V and J are TRBV19 and TRBJ2-6; 9 nucleotides match TRBD1. Germline V gene sequence: CDR1 LNHDA, CDR2 SQIVND (reference sequence). V dropped 7 bases and J dropped 0; count of bases not matched to a gene: 22. The CDR3 spans 22 residues. The CDR3 is CASTPTFWSRDRVRSGANVLTF. Written as DNA, the CDR3 is TGTGCCAGTACCCCCACATTTTGGAGCCGGGACAGGGTTCGCTCTGGGGCCAACGTCCTGACTTTC.

There are a few counts of this clonotype. The V gene is TRBV7-6, the J gene TRBJ1-4; D gene uncertain. Germline lookup yields CDR1 SGHVS and CDR2 FNYEAQ. The V end was cut by 2 bases, the J end by 3 bases, with 19 bases between. This CDR3 is built from 18 residues. Here the CDR3 reads CASSLTPRGFRANEKLFF. The CDR3 DNA reads TGTGCCAGCAGCTTAACCCCCCGAGGATTTAGGGCTAATGAAAAACTGTTTTTT.

This chain links TRBV7-6 with TRBJ2-2, with TRBD1 as a possible D gene (5 bases). The CDR3 extends over 16 amino acids. The V and J ends lost 4 bases and 0 bases respectively, with 12 bases between them. CDR1 is SGHVS, CDR2 FNYEAQ, per germline. CDR3 loop: CASSSQGRANTGELFF. In nucleotides, the CDR3 is TGTGCCAGCAGCTCTCAGGGCCGAGCGAACACCGGGGAGCTGTTTTTT.

This chain connects TRBV6-1 to TRBJ1-3; unclear D gene. Germline CDR1 is MNHNS and CDR2 is SASEGT. V lost 3 bases and J 0 bases, leaving 9 bases between the germline ends. This CDR3 is 15 amino acids long. CDR3 bases: TGTGCCAGCAGTGATTTTACTCTCTCTGGAAACACCATATATTTT. Protein product: CASSDFTLSGNTIYF.

In its sample, this clonotype was seen many times. The V call is TRBV28, the J call TRBJ2-1; 7 nucleotides line up with TRBD2. From germline, CDR1 is MDHEN and CDR2 SYDVKM. V lost 3 bases to trimming and J lost 8 bases; unmatched junction nucleotides: 19. This CDR3 is built from 18 residues. CDR3 sequence: CASSFAILAVRRFHEQFF. CDR3 DNA: TGTGCCAGCAGTTTTGCCATCCTAGCGGTAAGGAGGTTTCATGAGCAGTTCTTC.

This clonotype has only one observation. The chain carries TRBV7-2 and TRBJ2-1; 9 bases are a match to TRBD1. With the DNA end fitting TRBJ2-7 better, the J assignment may be wrong. The CDR3 has 13 residues. CDR1 and CDR2 (germline): SGHTA, FQGNSA. The CDR3 spells CASSIETGGEQYF. In DNA, the CDR3 is TGTGCCAGCAGCATTGAGACAGGGGGAGAGCAGTACTTC.

This clonotype was detected only a few times. The chain recombines TRBV6-2 or TRBV6-3 with TRBJ1-5, with unresolved D. V was shortened by 5 bases and J by 7 bases, with 3 bases between the two germline ends. Germline V gives CDR1 MNHEY, CDR2 SVGEGT. CDR3 length: 10 residues. DNA for the CDR3: TGTGCCAGCAGTGACCAGCCCCAGCATTTT. Encoded protein: CASSDQPQHF.

This clonotype was counted at least ten times. V and J are TRBV7-2 and TRBJ2-1; 9 nucleotides line up with TRBD2. V was pared by 11 bases and J by 4 bases, with 6 bases of the junction left unmatched. CDR1 and CDR2 from the germline V gene are SGHTA and FQGNSA. The CDR3 runs 13 residues. The CDR3 nucleotides read TGTGCCGTAAGACTAGCGGTGTACAATGAGCAGTTCTTC. It encodes CAVRLAVYNEQFF.

As concerns this clonotype: At one boundary the junction diverges from the germline segment, which might be a read error. The chain carries TRBV28 and TRBJ2-3; perhaps TRBD2 as D (5 bases). This CDR3 region has 14 residues. Germline V gene sequence: CDR1 MDHEN, CDR2 SYDVKM. The CDR3 is CATSDLTRDHTQYF. Here the CDR3 DNA reads TGTGCCACCAGTGACCTCACCCGGGATCATACGCAGTATTTT.

This clonotype has at least ten counts. The rearrangement links TRBV10-3 to TRBJ1-1; the match to TRBD1 covers 9 bases. The CDR3 has 18 residues. Germline CDR1 ENHRY, CDR2 SYGVKD. Trimming took 4 bases from V and 6 from J; bases not matched to a gene: 18. The CDR3: CAISVPGQGGSPPPEAFF. The CDR3 DNA is TGTGCCATCAGTGTACCGGGACAGGGAGGTTCCCCCCCCCCTGAAGCTTTCTTT.

This clonotype was seen a few times. J is TRBJ2-2 and V is TRBV4-3; D is uncertain. The germline V and J ends were trimmed by 0 bases and 0 bases, with 8 bases remaining between them. The CDR3 covers 16 residues. Germline-derived CDR1 and CDR2 are LGHNA and YSLEER. The CDR3 spells CASSQDRVTNTGELFF. CDR3 sequence (DNA): TGCGCCAGCAGCCAAGATAGGGTAACGAACACCGGGGAGCTGTTTTTT.

The rearrangement uses TRBV4-3 and TRBJ2-5; no reliable D call. V lost 0 bases and J lost 5, with 10 bases in between. The CDR3 loop spans 14 amino acids. Germline V gene sequence: CDR1 LGHNA, CDR2 YSLEER. The CDR3 DNA follows: TGCGCCAGCAGCCAAGAGTCGGGTATGGAGACCCAGTACTTC. Amino acid sequence: CASSQESGMETQYF.

This clonotype was observed at least ten times. J is TRBJ2-7 and V is TRBV28, with D hard to call. The germline CDR1 and CDR2 sequences are MDHEN and SYDVKM. This CDR3 comprises 10 residues. V shed 8 bases and J shed 6 bases, with 8 bases lying between them. CDR3 bases: TGTGCCAGCTCGCGGCGCGAGCAGTACTTC. It encodes CASSRREQYF.

This clonotype was seen at least ten times. The chain employs TRBV12-3 or TRBV12-4 and TRBJ1-2, with TRBD1 matching 7 bases. Losses at the gene ends were 5 bases for V and 9 bases for J; bases not matched to a gene: 6. This CDR3 is built from 12 residues. The CDR3 sequence is CASSSVTGRYTF. In DNA form, the CDR3 reads TGTGCCAGCAGTAGCGTGACAGGGCGCTACACCTTC.

Only one count was recorded for this clonotype. The CDR3 protein is CASRPGGGEFEQYF. CDR3 bases: TGTGCCAGCAGGCCGGGCGGCGGAGAATTTGAGCAGTACTTC. The chain employs TRBV28 and TRBJ2-7; D not certain. The CDR3 spans 14 residues. Germline CDR1 and CDR2: MDHEN and SYDVKM. V was cut by 6 bases and J by 7 bases, with 19 bases left in between.

This clonotype appeared many times. The genes are TRBV7-2 and TRBJ2-4, with D unclear. CDR1 is SGHTA, CDR2 FQGNSA, per germline. CDR3 length: 13 residues. The ends were cut back, 1 base at V and 9 bases at J, with 10 bases in the middle. CDR3 amino acids: CASSLGYMGIQYF. Here the CDR3 DNA reads TGTGCCAGCAGCTTAGGATACATGGGCATTCAGTACTTC.

This sequence joins TRBV19 and TRBJ2-1, with TRBD2 identical over 11 bases. The germline V gene encodes CDR1 LNHDA and CDR2 SQIVND (reference sequence). There are 14 residues in the CDR3. With 9 bases clipped from V and 7 bases from J, the junction kept 8 bases outside the gene matches. CDR3 in DNA: TGTGCCAGCTCAACTAGCGGGAGAAGGAATGAGCAGTTCTTC. Its translation is CASSTSGRRNEQFF.

This clonotype was found many times. The chain joins TRBV12-3 or TRBV12-4 to TRBJ1-3; no clear D gene. The CDR3 contains 15 residues. Trimming pared 4 bases from V and 0 bases from J, leaving 10 bases between. CDR3 sequence reads: CASSSNWFSGNTIYF. The CDR3 DNA is TGTGCCAGCAGTTCTAACTGGTTCTCTGGAAACACCATATATTTT.

As to this clonotype: Since a much larger clone is just one base distant, this may be a read error. The CDR3 coding sequence is TGTGCCACCAGCTTAATCCCGGGAGGTGAGCAGTACTTC. Translated: CATSLIPGGEQYF. The rearrangement joins TRBV7-2 to TRBJ2-7; 7 nucleotides line up with TRBD2. The CDR3 is 13 residues long. Germline V CDR1 and CDR2: SGHTA, FQGNSA.

The table lists this clonotype with many counts. V usage is TRBV7-3 and J usage is TRBJ1-2; 7 nucleotides line up with TRBD1. Germline assignment: CDR1 SGHTA and CDR2 FQGTGA. With 0 bases clipped from V and 7 bases from J, the junction kept 8 bases outside the gene matches. The CDR3 contains 15 residues. CDR3 sequence: CASSLTGGGESGYTF. The CDR3 DNA follows: TGTGCCAGCAGCTTAACGGGAGGGGGCGAGTCTGGCTACACCTTC.

This clonotype appeared many times. The gene calls are TRBV7-2 and TRBJ1-1, with 12 bases lining up with TRBD1. This CDR3 contains 14 residues. The J segment lost 9 bases and the V segment lost 1 base, leaving 3 bases of the junction unmatched. From germline, CDR1 is SGHTA and CDR2 FQGNSA. CDR3 sequence: CASSLDGTGGQAFF. The CDR3, as DNA: TGTGCCAGCAGCTTAGACGGGACAGGGGGCCAAGCTTTCTTT. Looking up the rest from reference TRBV7-2 and TRBJ1-1 gives the full variable domain: GAGVSQSPSNKVTEKGKDVELRCDPISGHTALYWYRQSLGQGLEFLIYFQGNSAPDKSGLPSDRFSAERTGGSVSTLTIQRTQQEDSAVYLCASSLDGTGGQAFFGQGTRLTVV.

This clonotype was detected many times. The chain combines TRBV7-9 with TRBJ2-7; TRBD1 is a possible D gene (5 bases). CDR3 length: 15 amino acids. The germline gives CDR1 SEHNR, CDR2 FQNEAQ (reference sequence). Trimming stripped 4 bases from V and 1 base from J, with 14 bases between. The DNA of the CDR3 is TGTGCCAGCAGCTATAGGGGCCCCGTATCCTACGAGCAGTACTTC. Protein: CASSYRGPVSYEQYF. The complete variable domain, with remaining parts taken from reference TRBV7-9 and TRBJ2-7, reads DTGVSQNPRHKITKRGQNVTFRCDPISEHNRLYWYRQTLGQGPEFLTYFQNEAQLEKSRLLSDRFSAERPKGSFSTLEIQRTEQGDSAMYLCASSYRGPVSYEQYFGPGTRLTVT.